This TCR beta chain was captured in a study of cytomegalovirus exposure and HLA in healthy donors. 13 Jbeta primers and 60 Vbeta primers were used for the PCR. Produced via immunoSEQ multiplex PCR; TCRdb's table is partial and in-frame only. The table records 150,000 to 200,000 clones, 80% of them present only once. Germline CDR1 and CDR2: MDHEN and SYDVKM. This CDR3 has 16 residues. J gave up 4 bases and V 6 bases, and 12 bases lay outside the gene matches. The chain joins TRBV28 to TRBJ1-2, with TRBD1 identical over 9 bases. The receptor was isolated from a woman aged 45 to 65 in good health and CMV-seronegative. The sample was PBMCs. The CDR3 protein is CASRINTDRGIYGYTF. CDR3 sequence (DNA): TGTGCCAGCAGGATAAATACGGACAGGGGAATCTATGGCTACACCTTC.